This T cell receptor beta chain was sequenced in a study of blood T cell repertoires in COVID-19. Study in general: The samples span acute and convalescent COVID-19 from the United States, Italy and Spain.

The CDR3 totals 12 residues. Germline CDR1 is MNHEY and CDR2 is SVGEGT. The V end lost 7 bases, the J end lost 8 bases, and 12 bases lay between the germline ends. The method was immunoSEQ multiplex PCR; TCRdb's version includes in-frame clones alone and lacks a portion of them. Of approximately 220,000 clones listed, about nine tenths are singletons. Individuals aged roughly 18 to 90 years were recruited from 24 US areas. Cohorts were assigned according to the clinical history that participants reported. The TCR sequence derives from a woman aged 25 to 39 with acute COVID-19. The sequencing sample was made of PBMCs or T cells enriched from blood (not recorded which). This sequence joins TRBV6-2 or TRBV6-3 and TRBJ2-1, with D unclear. CDR3 DNA: TGTGCCAGCACCCCCAGAGGCCATGAGCAGTTCTTC. Translation: CASTPRGHEQFF.